Listed below are T cell receptor beta chains from one sample, sequenced in a study of blood T cell repertoires in COVID-19. The table came from immunoSEQ multiplex PCR; TCRdb's copy has only in-frame clones and leaves some out. The data contain 70,000 to 90,000 clones, approximately 79% of them seen just once; the ten biggest clones take up about 10%. Sequencing was done on a sample of peripheral blood. The receptor source for this set is a man aged 70-80 years with acute or convalescent COVID-19. The conserved cysteine and the conserved F or W are not part of the CDR3 here. For some rows the clone size is stated as once, few or many, or as a class when expanded; others skip it.

v_gene	j_gene	abundance	CDR3aa
TRBV6-4	TRBJ2-3	few	ASSTSGGAVDTQY
TRBV19	TRBJ2-1	-	ASRDRGFGEQF
TRBV28	TRBJ1-2	-	ASRATGYYGYT
TRBV28	TRBJ1-5	-	ASRFPGGGVQPQH
TRBV30	TRBJ2-1	once	AWAGDRGYEQF
TRBV6-6	TRBJ2-6	-	ASSYQVLTGANVLT
TRBV5-6	TRBJ2-6	-	ASSWSGGPGANVLT
TRBV27	TRBJ2-7	-	ASSPRQGYEQY
TRBV7-8	TRBJ2-3	-	ASSLVLPSGVADTQY
TRBV5-4	TRBJ2-7	-	ASSFGTSLYEQY
TRBV2	TRBJ2-7	-	ASSVRGRIHEQY
TRBV11-2	TRBJ1-1	-	ASSLGALGGTEAF
TRBV24-1	TRBJ2-1	-	ATRAGAEQF
TRBV11-2	TRBJ2-6	-	ASSLDVGGATGANVLT
TRBV5-6	TRBJ1-1	-	ASNLQRNTEAF
TRBV6-1	TRBJ1-6	-	ASSDQDSPLH
TRBV5-1	TRBJ1-1	-	ASSTGSQTEAF
TRBV9	TRBJ2-7	once	ASSVGDPGGYEQY
TRBV6-5	TRBJ1-6	-	ASSLKTGGLH
TRBV19	TRBJ1-5	few	ASKRGYRDEPQH
TRBV5-1	TRBJ1-4	-	ASSPDRAGEKLF
TRBV5-1	TRBJ2-1	-	ASSSRGQGPYNEQF
TRBV6-4	TRBJ2-1	-	ASSALGGEQF
TRBV5-1	TRBJ1-1	-	ASNIGQGAATEAF
TRBV7-9	TRBJ1-1	-	ASSLIRLFPNTEAF
TRBV3-1/TRBV3-2	TRBJ2-1	few	ASSLGTAPSYNEQF
TRBV21-1	TRBJ1-6	-	ASSKALPGLGMSSYNSPLH
TRBV28	TRBJ1-6	-	ASSLISGTGGSPLH
TRBV10-3	TRBJ1-1	-	AIRTGGWNTEAF
TRBV3-1/TRBV3-2	TRBJ2-1	-	ASSHPGSGGPPGQF
TRBV10-2	TRBJ2-3	-	ASRVGQGLTDTQY
TRBV2	TRBJ1-6	once	ATTGRAGGASLDGYNSPLH
TRBV2	TRBJ2-1	-	ASSPYSLDNEQF
TRBV9	TRBJ2-1	-	ASSVGGGAFNEQF
TRBV9	TRBJ2-2	once	ATHSSESGELF
TRBV12-3/TRBV12-4	TRBJ1-1	few	ASSFGRPLSAF
TRBV7-2	TRBJ2-1	-	ASSLRGGNEQF
TRBV5-6	TRBJ2-1	-	ASSSFSSGGANEQF
TRBV6-5	TRBJ1-3	-	ASRTTGNGNTIY
TRBV29-1	TRBJ1-1	-	SALNHGGGTEAF
TRBV28	TRBJ1-1	-	ASSLGGVNTEAF
TRBV7-9	TRBJ1-2	-	ASSLGGPLYGYT
TRBV10-1	TRBJ2-5	-	ASSEKVGGEQETQY
TRBV4-1	TRBJ2-7	-	ASSQPADYEQY
TRBV29-1	TRBJ2-5	-	SVRQGLKTQY
TRBV4-1	TRBJ2-5	-	ASSRLPQETQY
TRBV24-1	TRBJ1-6	-	ATSDLAGAPYNSPLH
TRBV5-6	TRBJ2-3	few	ASSLVTETDTQY
TRBV2	TRBJ2-2	-	ASQSGNTGELF
TRBV29-1	TRBJ1-2	few	SVEDLTGFDYGYT
TRBV7-9	TRBJ2-1	-	ASSYLGYGSSDEQF
TRBV6-6	TRBJ2-4	-	ASMGGETKNIQY
TRBV5-6	TRBJ2-6	-	ASSLDAGGLGANVLT